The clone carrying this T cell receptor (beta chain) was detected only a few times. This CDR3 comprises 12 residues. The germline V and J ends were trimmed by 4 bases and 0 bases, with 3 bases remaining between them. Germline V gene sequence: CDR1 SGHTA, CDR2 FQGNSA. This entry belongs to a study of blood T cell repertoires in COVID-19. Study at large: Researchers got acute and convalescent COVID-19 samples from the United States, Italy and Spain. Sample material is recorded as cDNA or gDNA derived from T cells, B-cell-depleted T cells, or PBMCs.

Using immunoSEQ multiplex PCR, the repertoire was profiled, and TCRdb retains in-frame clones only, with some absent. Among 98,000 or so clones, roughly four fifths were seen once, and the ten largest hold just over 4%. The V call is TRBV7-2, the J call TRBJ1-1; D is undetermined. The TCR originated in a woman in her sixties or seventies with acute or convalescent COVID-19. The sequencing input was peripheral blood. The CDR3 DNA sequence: TGTGCCAGCAGCTCAGTGAACACTGAAGCTTTCTTT. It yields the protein CASSSVNTEAFF.